A single sample gave rise to the 29 T cell receptor beta chains below, sequenced in a study of CD8+ T cells in alopecia areata. Extraction of RNA preceded its reverse transcription into cDNA, which served as the sequencing template. Only in-frame clones appear in the TCRdb table, and some are missing; sequencing was by immunoSEQ multiplex PCR. The table shows under 250,000 clones, with 57% occurring only once. This specimen was CD4+ T cells sorted from blood, taken at week 0. All receptors derive from a human donor with alopecia areata.

This rearrangement joins TRBV6-5 to TRBJ2-7, with D uncertain. This CDR3 has 15 amino acids. Germline V gene data show CDR1 as MNHEY and CDR2 as SVGAGI. V dropped 4 bases and J dropped 2 bases, with 15 bases sitting between them. The CDR3 reads CASSSRAAFPYEQYF. CDR3 in DNA: TGTGCCAGCAGTTCCCGGGCAGCCTTTCCCTACGAGCAGTACTTC.

This clone was detected once. The gene calls are TRBV19 and TRBJ2-1; the match to TRBD1 covers 9 bases. The V and J ends lost 4 bases and 1 base, in that order; junction bases with no gene match: 5. Germline assignment: CDR1 LNHDA and CDR2 SQIVND (reference sequence). This CDR3 region has 16 residues. CDR3 nucleotides: TGTGCCAGTAGTACCAACAGGGGGCCTTCCTACAATGAGCAGTTCTTC. It translates to CASSTNRGPSYNEQFF.

A single count supports this clone. The CDR3 region is CACSRDRLSTDTQYF. CDR3 sequence (DNA): TGTGCCTGTTCCCGGGACAGACTTAGCACAGATACGCAGTATTTT. V and J are TRBV30 and TRBJ2-3, with TRBD1 identical over 7 bases. The length of the CDR3 is 15 residues. With V trimmed by 6 bases and J by 0 bases, 9 bases remained unmatched. Germline CDR1 reads GTSNPN; CDR2 reads SVGIG (reference sequence).

This clone has a single count. CDR3 nucleotides: TGTGCCAGCAGCGCCGGAAGTCGTCAGGGGGGCTCCTACGAGCAGTACTTC. Translation: CASSAGSRQGGSYEQYF. V usage is TRBV5-4 and J usage is TRBJ2-7; D possibly corresponds to TRBD1 (7 bases). The CDR3 runs to 17 residues. The germline V gene encodes CDR1 SGHNT and CDR2 YYREEE (reference sequence). The V end was cut by 4 bases, the J end by 0 bases, with 20 bases between.

The chain recombines TRBV30 with TRBJ1-2, with D unclear. CDR1 and CDR2 from the germline V gene are GTSNPN and SVGIG (reference sequence). The V and J ends lost 3 bases and 7 bases respectively, with 15 bases between them. This CDR3 is built from 13 residues. The CDR3 DNA follows: TGTGCCTGGAGGAGAACAGAGGGAGGTGGCTACACCTTC. This translates into CAWRRTEGGGYTF.

The sample holds a few counts of this clone. CDR3: CASSPQGGQYF. The DNA of the CDR3 is TGTGCCAGCAGTCCCCAGGGCGGTCAGTACTTC. This chain connects TRBV2 to TRBJ2-5, with D maybe TRBD1 (5 bases). The CDR3 runs 11 residues. CDR1 and CDR2 from the germline V gene are SNHLY and FYNNEI. Trimming removed 5 bases from V and 11 bases from J, with 12 bases in between.

The sample holds a few counts of this clone. This chain uses TRBV29-1 with TRBJ2-7; 8 nucleotides align to TRBD1. CDR3 length: 12 residues. CDR1 and CDR2 from the germline V gene are SQVTM and ANQGSEA. Trimming at V came to 7 bases and at J to 5 bases, leaving 7 bases not matched to a gene. CDR3 nucleotide sequence: TGCAGCGCTAAACCAGGGGGCAACGAGCAGTACTTC. Encoded protein: CSAKPGGNEQYF.

This clone has just a few counts. The CDR3 is CAWGRARNTEAFF. The CDR3 nucleotides are TGTGCCTGGGGACGGGCCCGGAACACTGAAGCTTTCTTT. The chain links TRBV30 to TRBJ1-1, with unresolved D. V dropped 5 bases and J dropped 1 base, with 11 bases sitting between them. Germline V gene lookup returns CDR1 GTSNPN and CDR2 SVGIG (reference sequence). The CDR3 runs to 13 residues.

This clone was counted only a few times. The chain recombines TRBV7-8 with TRBJ1-4; D is undetermined. The germline V gene has CDR1 SGHVS and CDR2 FQNEAQ. Deletions cut 2 bases from V and 8 bases from J, with 15 bases between. The CDR3 spans 15 residues. The CDR3 DNA is TGTGCCAGCAGCTTAAAAGGGCGAGGTGGGGAAAAACTGTTTTTT. This codes for CASSLKGRGGEKLFF.

This clone appeared a single time. J is TRBJ2-7 and V is TRBV5-1; no firm D call. Trimming took off 0 bases at V and 0 bases at J, with 13 bases between the two ends. Germline assignment: CDR1 SGHRS and CDR2 YFSETQ. The CDR3 totals 16 residues. CDR3 sequence reads: CASSLDGRRSSYEQYF. The CDR3 nucleotides read TGCGCCAGCAGCTTGGACGGTCGTAGGAGCTCCTACGAGCAGTACTTC.

The genes are TRBV30 and TRBJ1-5; TRBD1 matches at 7 bases. This CDR3 is 14 amino acids long. Germline CDR1 GTSNPN, CDR2 SVGIG (reference sequence). The J segment lost 1 base and the V segment lost 1 base, leaving 1 base of the junction unmatched. This CDR3 reads CAWSATGSNQPQHF. The CDR3 DNA sequence: TGTGCCTGGAGTGCGACAGGGAGCAATCAGCCCCAGCATTTT. The whole variable domain, filled in from reference TRBV30 and TRBJ1-5, reads SQTIHQWPATLVQPVGSPLSLECTVEGTSNPNLYWYRQAAGRGLQLLFYSVGIGQISSEVPQNLSASRPQDRQFILSSKKLLLSDSGFYLCAWSATGSNQPQHFGDGTRLSIL.

This sequence joins TRBV6-4 and TRBJ1-1; D is unclear. V was cut by 6 bases and J by 6 bases, with 11 bases left in between. This CDR3 spans 12 amino acids. The V gene's germline CDR1 is MRHNA and CDR2 SNTAGT. The CDR3 DNA reads TGTGCCAGCAGGGATGACTTTTCTGAAGCTTTCTTT. Its translation: CASRDDFSEAFF.

This chain joins TRBV29-1 and TRBJ1-5; D may be TRBD1 (6 bases). The V end lost 7 bases, the J end lost 4 bases, and 11 bases lay between the germline ends. Germline loops: CDR1 SQVTM, CDR2 ANQGSEA. The CDR3 is 12 amino acids. This CDR3 is CSAGEGNQPQHF. CDR3 DNA sequence: TGCAGCGCAGGGGAGGGTAATCAGCCCCAGCATTTT.

The J gene is TRBJ2-3, the V gene TRBV2; 7 nucleotides agree with TRBD2. Germline V gene data show CDR1 as SNHLY and CDR2 as FYNNEI. The CDR3 sequence is 14 residues long. V was clipped by 5 bases and J by 0 bases; unmatched bases: 2. Written as DNA, the CDR3 is TGTGCCAGCAGTTCTAGCGGTAGCACAGATACGCAGTATTTT. Protein: CASSSSGSTDTQYF.

The chain joins TRBV30 to TRBJ1-1; D unresolved. This CDR3 contains 13 residues. The V end was cut by 3 bases, the J end by 0 bases, with 8 bases between. CDR1 GTSNPN and CDR2 SVGIG come from the germline V gene (reference sequence). In nucleotides, the CDR3 is TGTGCCTGGAGGGCACACCTGAACACTGAAGCTTTCTTT. Its protein product is CAWRAHLNTEAFF.

The V gene is TRBV30, the J gene TRBJ2-6; 8 bases are a match to TRBD1. The CDR3 contains 14 residues. The trim removed 7 bases at V and 4 bases at J, leaving 6 bases unmatched. Germline loops: CDR1 GTSNPN, CDR2 SVGIG (reference sequence). The CDR3 nucleotides read TGTGCCTCATCGACAGGGGCCGGGGCCAACGTCCTGACTTTC. The encoded protein is CASSTGAGANVLTF. Together with reference TRBV30 and TRBJ2-6, the CDR3 gives the full variable domain: SQTIHQWPATLVQPVGSPLSLECTVEGTSNPNLYWYRQAAGRGLQLLFYSVGIGQISSEVPQNLSASRPQDRQFILSSKKLLLSDSGFYLCASSTGAGANVLTFGAGSRLTVL.

This clone was seen just once. The rearrangement links TRBV6-5 to TRBJ1-2; 7 bases match TRBD1. Germline-derived CDR1 and CDR2 are MNHEY and SVGAGI. V gave up 2 bases and J gave up 2 bases; unmatched junction bases: 8. The CDR3 covers 16 residues. The CDR3, as DNA: TGTGCCAGCAGTTACCAAGCGGGACAGACCAACTATGGCTACACCTTC. It is translated as CASSYQAGQTNYGYTF.

The chain recombines TRBV28 with TRBJ1-5; D gene ambiguous. Germline CDR1 reads MDHEN; CDR2 reads SYDVKM. Trimming took 3 bases from V and 6 from J, leaving 12 bases between them. The CDR3 covers 14 residues. CDR3: CASSFILSGQPQHF. The CDR3 DNA is TGTGCCAGCAGTTTCATCCTGTCGGGTCAGCCCCAGCATTTT.

This sequence joins TRBV2 and TRBJ2-2; 7 bases are shared with TRBD1. The CDR3 is 16 amino acids. Germline V gene lookup returns CDR1 SNHLY and CDR2 FYNNEI. V was clipped by 5 bases and J by 0 bases; unmatched bases: 6. The CDR3 reads CASSQPGQTNTGELFF. DNA for the CDR3: TGTGCCAGCAGTCAACCGGGACAGACGAACACCGGGGAGCTGTTTTTT.

A note on this clone: One junction end disagrees with the germline gene, perhaps due to a read error. This rearrangement joins TRBV4-1 to TRBJ1-3; D possibly corresponds to TRBD1 (6 bases). Germline V lookup: CDR1 MGHRA, CDR2 YSYEKL. The CDR3 is 16 amino acids. The CDR3 DNA follows: TGTGCCAGCAGCCAAGATCAAGGGGGCTCTGGAAACACCATATATTTT. As protein: CASSQDQGGSGNTIYF.

As regards this clone: Other nucleotide sequences from this sample produce the same CDR3. The V call is TRBV30, the J call TRBJ2-3; tentative D call: TRBD2 (5 bases). Trimming stripped 5 bases from V and 7 bases from J, with 13 bases between. The CDR3 runs 12 residues. The germline CDR1 and CDR2 sequences are GTSNPN and SVGIG (reference sequence). CDR3 sequence: CAWGWERNTQYF. Here the CDR3 DNA reads TGTGCCTGGGGTTGGGAGCGGAATACGCAGTATTTT.

This clone was found a few times. Other nucleotide sequences from this sample produce the same CDR3. The CDR3 here is CASSLGSSGANVLTF. In DNA form, the CDR3 reads TGCGCCAGCAGCTTGGGCAGCTCTGGGGCCAACGTCCTGACTTTC. V usage is TRBV5-1 and J usage is TRBJ2-6; no reliable D call. The V gene lost 0 bases and the J gene lost 0 bases, with 4 bases spanning the gap. This CDR3 comprises 15 residues. Germline assignment: CDR1 SGHRS and CDR2 YFSETQ.

This chain links TRBV29-1 with TRBJ1-2; D gene ambiguous. The CDR3 has 17 residues. Germline V gene lookup returns CDR1 SQVTM and CDR2 ANQGSEA. Trimming shortened V by 2 bases and J by 1 base, and 20 bases separated the two germline ends. CDR3 bases: TGCAGCGTTGAATCCCGCGGACGTAAGGGAGTTAACTATGGCTACACCTTC. Translating gives CSVESRGRKGVNYGYTF.

V and J are TRBV9 and TRBJ2-1; TRBD2 is a possible D gene (5 bases). Deletions cut 0 bases from V and 6 bases from J, with 10 bases between. The CDR3 loop spans 14 amino acids. The germline CDR1 and CDR2 sequences are SGDLS and YYNGEE. CDR3 nucleotides: TGTGCCAGCAGCGTAGGTGGCGAGGGCAATGAGCAGTTCTTC. This sequence encodes CASSVGGEGNEQFF.

A few counts support this clone. The chain joins TRBV4-1 to TRBJ2-4; D not resolved. CDR1 and CDR2 from the germline V gene are MGHRA and YSYEKL. The CDR3 covers 15 residues. V was shortened by 3 bases and J by 0 bases, with 9 bases between the two germline ends. The CDR3 is CASSHTALAKNIQYF. The CDR3 DNA is TGCGCCAGCAGCCACACGGCACTAGCCAAAAACATTCAGTACTTC.

J is TRBJ2-2 and V is TRBV30; 9 positions match TRBD2. Germline CDR1 is GTSNPN and CDR2 is SVGIG (reference sequence). V trimming: 4 bases; J trimming: 4 bases; junction bases outside the gene matches: 7. CDR3 length: 15 amino acids. The CDR3 reads CAWNPGTSFTGELFF. In DNA, the CDR3 is TGTGCCTGGAATCCCGGGACTAGCTTCACCGGGGAGCTGTTTTTT. The complete variable domain, with remaining parts taken from reference TRBV30 and TRBJ2-2, reads SQTIHQWPATLVQPVGSPLSLECTVEGTSNPNLYWYRQAAGRGLQLLFYSVGIGQISSEVPQNLSASRPQDRQFILSSKKLLLSDSGFYLCAWNPGTSFTGELFFGEGSRLTVL.

V is TRBV2 and J is TRBJ1-2, with 8 positions matching TRBD1. The V and J ends lost 7 bases and 8 bases, in that order; junction bases with no gene match: 9. Germline lookup yields CDR1 SNHLY and CDR2 FYNNEI. The CDR3 spans 13 residues. The CDR3 sequence: CASTPRTGNGYTF. CDR3 bases: TGTGCCAGCACCCCCCGGACAGGGAACGGCTACACCTTC.

Here the CDR3 reads CASSSNRDGYTF. CDR3 sequence (DNA): TGTGCCAGCAGCTCAAACAGGGACGGCTACACCTTC. This sequence joins TRBV7-2 and TRBJ1-2; tentative D call: TRBD1 (6 bases). V was pared by 4 bases and J by 8 bases, with 11 bases between. This CDR3 has 12 amino acids. CDR1 SGHTA and CDR2 FQGNSA come from the germline V gene.

V usage is TRBV15 and J usage is TRBJ2-7; 10 bases map to TRBD1. The CDR3 covers 15 residues. With 6 bases clipped from V and 2 bases from J, the junction kept 7 bases outside the gene matches. The germline gives CDR1 LNHNV, CDR2 YYDKDF (reference sequence). DNA of the CDR3: TGTGCCACCAGTCGCGACGGGACAGGGGCCTACGAGCAGTACTTC. Protein product: CATSRDGTGAYEQYF.